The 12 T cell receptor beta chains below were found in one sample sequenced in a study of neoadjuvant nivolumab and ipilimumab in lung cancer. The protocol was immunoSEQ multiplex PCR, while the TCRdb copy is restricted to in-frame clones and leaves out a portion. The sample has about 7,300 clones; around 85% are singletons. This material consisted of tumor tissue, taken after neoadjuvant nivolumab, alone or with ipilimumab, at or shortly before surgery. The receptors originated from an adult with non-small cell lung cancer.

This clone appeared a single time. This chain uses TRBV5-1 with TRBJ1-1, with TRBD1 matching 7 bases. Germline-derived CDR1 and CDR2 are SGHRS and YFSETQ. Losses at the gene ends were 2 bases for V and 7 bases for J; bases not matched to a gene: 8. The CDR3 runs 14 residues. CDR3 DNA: TGCGCCAGCAGCTTACAAACAGGGGACTTTGAAGCTTTCTTT. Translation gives CASSLQTGDFEAFF.

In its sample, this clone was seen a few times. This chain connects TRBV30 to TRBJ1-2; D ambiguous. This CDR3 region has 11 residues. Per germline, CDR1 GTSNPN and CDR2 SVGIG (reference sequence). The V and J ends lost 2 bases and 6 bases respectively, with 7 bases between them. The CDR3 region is CAWSMVNGYTF. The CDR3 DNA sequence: TGTGCCTGGAGTATGGTGAATGGCTACACCTTC. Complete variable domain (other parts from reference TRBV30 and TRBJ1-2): SQTIHQWPATLVQPVGSPLSLECTVEGTSNPNLYWYRQAAGRGLQLLFYSVGIGQISSEVPQNLSASRPQDRQFILSSKKLLLSDSGFYLCAWSMVNGYTFGSGTRLTVV.

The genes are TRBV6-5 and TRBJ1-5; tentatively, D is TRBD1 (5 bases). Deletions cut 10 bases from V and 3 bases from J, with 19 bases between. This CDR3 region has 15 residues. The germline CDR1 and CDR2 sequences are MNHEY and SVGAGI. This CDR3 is CATHPGAGYNQPQHF. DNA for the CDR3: TGTGCCACACACCCCGGGGCGGGGTACAATCAGCCCCAGCATTTT.

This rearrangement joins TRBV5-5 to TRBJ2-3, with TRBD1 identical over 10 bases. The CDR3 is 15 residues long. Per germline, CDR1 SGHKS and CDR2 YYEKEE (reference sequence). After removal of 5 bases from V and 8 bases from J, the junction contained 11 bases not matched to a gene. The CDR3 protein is CASSSRDRGSVTQYF. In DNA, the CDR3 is TGTGCCAGCAGTTCCCGGGACAGGGGTTCAGTTACGCAGTATTTT.

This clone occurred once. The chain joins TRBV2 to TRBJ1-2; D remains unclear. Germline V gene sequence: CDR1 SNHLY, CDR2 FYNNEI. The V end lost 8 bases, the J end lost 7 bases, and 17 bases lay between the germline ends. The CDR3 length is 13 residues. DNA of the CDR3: TGTGCCAGCCGAACAGAAATGGGAAGTGGCTACACCTTC. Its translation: CASRTEMGSGYTF. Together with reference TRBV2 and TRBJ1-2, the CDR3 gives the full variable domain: EPEVTQTPSHQVTQMGQEVILRCVPISNHLYFYWYRQILGQKVEFLVSFYNNEISEKSEIFDDQFSVERPDGSNFTLKIRSTKLEDSAMYFCASRTEMGSGYTFGSGTRLTVV.

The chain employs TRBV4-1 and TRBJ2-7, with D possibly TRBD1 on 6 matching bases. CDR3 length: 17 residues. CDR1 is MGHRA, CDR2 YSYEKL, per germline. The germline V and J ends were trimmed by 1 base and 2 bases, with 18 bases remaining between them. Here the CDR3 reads CASSQVLGAGTPYEQYF. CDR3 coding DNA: TGCGCCAGCAGCCAAGTTCTGGGTGCCGGGACACCCTACGAGCAGTACTTC.

CDR3 DNA sequence: TGTGCCAGCAGGAGTACAGGGGAGGATGGCTACACCTTC. The encoded protein is CASRSTGEDGYTF. V gene TRBV6-1 combines with J gene TRBJ1-2; 7 nucleotides agree with TRBD1. Looked up from germline, CDR1 is MNHNS and CDR2 is SASEGT. The CDR3 runs to 13 residues. V lost 6 bases to trimming and J lost 6 bases; unmatched junction nucleotides: 7.

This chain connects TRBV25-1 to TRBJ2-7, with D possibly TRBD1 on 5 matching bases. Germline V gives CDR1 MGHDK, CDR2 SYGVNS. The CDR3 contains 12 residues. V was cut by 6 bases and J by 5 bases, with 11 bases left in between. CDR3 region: CASSRVSDEQYF. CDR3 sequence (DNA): TGTGCCAGCAGCAGGGTATCGGACGAGCAGTACTTC.

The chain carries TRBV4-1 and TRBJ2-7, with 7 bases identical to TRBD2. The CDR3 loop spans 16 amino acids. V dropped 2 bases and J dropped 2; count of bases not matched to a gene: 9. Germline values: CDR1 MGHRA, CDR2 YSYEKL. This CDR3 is CASSQREGPATYEQYF. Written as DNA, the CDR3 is TGCGCCAGCAGCCAAAGGGAGGGGCCGGCTACCTACGAGCAGTACTTC.

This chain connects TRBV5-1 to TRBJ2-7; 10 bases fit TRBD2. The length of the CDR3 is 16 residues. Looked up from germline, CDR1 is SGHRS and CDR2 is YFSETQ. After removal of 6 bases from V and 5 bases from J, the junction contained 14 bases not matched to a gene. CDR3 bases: TGCGCCAGCAATAGGGGAGCGGGGGGGCCAAGCGACGAGCAGTACTTC. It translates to CASNRGAGGPSDEQYF.

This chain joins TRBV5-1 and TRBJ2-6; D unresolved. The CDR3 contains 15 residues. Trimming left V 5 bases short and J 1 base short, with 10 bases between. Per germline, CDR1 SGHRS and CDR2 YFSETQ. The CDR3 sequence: CASSYSRSGANVLTF. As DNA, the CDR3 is TGCGCCAGCAGTTATTCACGGTCTGGGGCCAACGTCCTGACTTTC.

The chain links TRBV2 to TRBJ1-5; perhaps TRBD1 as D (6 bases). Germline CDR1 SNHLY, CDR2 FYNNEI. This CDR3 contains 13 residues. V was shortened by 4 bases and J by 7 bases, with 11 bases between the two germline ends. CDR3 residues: CASSAGDRQPQHF. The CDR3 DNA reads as TGTGCCAGCAGTGCAGGGGATAGACAGCCCCAGCATTTT.